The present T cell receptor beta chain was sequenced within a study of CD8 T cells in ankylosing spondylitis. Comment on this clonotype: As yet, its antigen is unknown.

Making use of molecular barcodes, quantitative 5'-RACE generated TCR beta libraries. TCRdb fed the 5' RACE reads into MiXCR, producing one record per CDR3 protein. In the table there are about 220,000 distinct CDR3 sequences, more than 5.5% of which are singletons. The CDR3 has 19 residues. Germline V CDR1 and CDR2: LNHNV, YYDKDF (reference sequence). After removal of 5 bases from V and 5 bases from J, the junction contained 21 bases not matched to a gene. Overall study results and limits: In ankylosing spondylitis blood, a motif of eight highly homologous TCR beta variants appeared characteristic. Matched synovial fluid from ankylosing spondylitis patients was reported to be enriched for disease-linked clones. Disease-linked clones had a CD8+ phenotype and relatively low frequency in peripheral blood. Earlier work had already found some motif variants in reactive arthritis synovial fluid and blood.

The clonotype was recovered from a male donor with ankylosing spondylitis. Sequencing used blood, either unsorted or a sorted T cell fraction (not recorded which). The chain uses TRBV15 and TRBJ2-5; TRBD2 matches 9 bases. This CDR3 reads CATSGRGLAAHPRGETQYF. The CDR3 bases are TGTGCCACCAGCGGCCGGGGACTAGCCGCGCACCCAAGAGGGGAGACCCAGTACTTC. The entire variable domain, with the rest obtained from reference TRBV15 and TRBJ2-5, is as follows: DAMVIQNPRYQVTQFGKPVTLSCSQTLNHNVMYWYQQKSSQAPKLLFHYYDKDFNNEADTPDNFQSRRPNTSFCFLDIRSPGLGDTAMYLCATSGRGLAAHPRGETQYFGPGTRLLVL.